Following are 15 T cell receptor beta chains from one sample sequenced in a study of radiotherapy plus CTLA-4 blockade in lung cancer. Only in-frame clones appear in the TCRdb table, and some are missing; sequencing was by immunoSEQ multiplex PCR. Of over 100,000 clones detected, over 65% appear once; the ten largest clones hold less than 4%. Specimen: peripheral blood, collected from a patient treated with radiotherapy plus ipilimumab. These receptors were obtained from a human donor with non-small cell lung cancer that progressed on radiotherapy plus ipilimumab. Some clones in this sample may be carry-over from other donors' samples.

This sequence joins TRBV28 and TRBJ1-5; possible D gene TRBD1, 5 bases. The germline gives CDR1 MDHEN, CDR2 SYDVKM. V was shortened by 6 bases and J by 4 bases, with 16 bases between the two germline ends. There are 15 residues in the CDR3. The CDR3 spells CASRPRGPLNQPQHF. The CDR3, as DNA: TGTGCCAGCAGGCCCCGGGGACCGCTAAATCAGCCCCAGCATTTT.

This clone came up once. J is TRBJ1-2 and V is TRBV9; 8 bases are shared with TRBD1. CDR1 is SGDLS, CDR2 YYNGEE, per germline. The CDR3 covers 14 residues. V lost 3 bases and J lost 4; bases outside the gene matches: 5. The CDR3 DNA reads TGTGCCAGCAGCGAAATGGACAGGGTCTATGGCTACACCTTC. This encodes CASSEMDRVYGYTF.

The genes are TRBV4-2 and TRBJ2-3, with D possibly TRBD1 on 7 matching bases. The CDR3 consists of 17 residues. Trimming took off 3 bases at V and 2 bases at J, with 18 bases between the two ends. Germline V gene sequence: CDR1 LGHNA, CDR2 YNFKEQ. The CDR3 spells CASSHRRGRDYTDTQYF. The DNA for the CDR3 is TGTGCCAGCAGCCATCGAAGGGGGCGGGATTACACAGATACGCAGTATTTT.

The V and J genes are TRBV19 and TRBJ2-7; TRBD2 might be the D (6 bases). Trimming shortened V by 3 bases and J by 6 bases, and 12 bases separated the two germline ends. The germline CDR1 and CDR2 sequences are LNHDA and SQIVND (reference sequence). The CDR3 spans 13 residues. The CDR3 DNA sequence: TGTGCCAGTAGTATTCGGGGGTTTTCCGAGCAGTACTTC. It yields the protein CASSIRGFSEQYF.

The J gene is TRBJ1-1, the V gene TRBV28; the D is unclear. Deletions cut 1 base from V and 2 bases from J, with 8 bases between. The CDR3 spans 14 residues. The germline gives CDR1 MDHEN, CDR2 SYDVKM. The DNA of the CDR3 is TGTGCCAGCAGTTTATCCGGGGAAAACACTGAAGCTTTCTTT. Its translation is CASSLSGENTEAFF.

The J gene is TRBJ1-5, the V gene TRBV5-6, with D possibly matching TRBD1 (5 bases). In germline, CDR1 is SGHDT, CDR2 YYEEEE. CDR3 length equals 15 residues. V was pared by 3 bases and J by 3 bases, with 13 bases between. The CDR3 here is CASSYDGALNQPQHF. CDR3 DNA sequence: TGTGCCAGCAGCTACGATGGGGCTCTCAATCAGCCCCAGCATTTT.

This clone was observed a single time. J is TRBJ2-3 and V is TRBV2; no reliable D call. V lost 6 bases and J 7 bases, leaving 11 bases between the germline ends. CDR1 is SNHLY, CDR2 FYNNEI, per germline. The CDR3 spans 12 residues. The CDR3 is CASSDPLNTQYF. The CDR3 nucleotides are TGTGCCAGCAGCGACCCGTTAAATACGCAGTATTTT.

The rearrangement uses TRBV28 and TRBJ2-2; possible D gene TRBD1, 5 bases. Germline CDR1 reads MDHEN; CDR2 reads SYDVKM. V was shortened by 8 bases and J by 5 bases, with 15 bases between the two germline ends. This CDR3 is 14 amino acids long. The chain's CDR3 is CASFPGKLTGELFF. For the CDR3, the DNA is TGTGCCAGCTTCCCAGGGAAACTAACCGGGGAGCTGTTTTTT.

To note about this clone: One end of the junction varies from germline; a read error may be responsible. The chain couples TRBV9 to TRBJ2-1, with TRBD2 as a possible D gene (5 bases). This CDR3 has 14 amino acids. Germline V gene data show CDR1 as SGDLS and CDR2 as YYNGEE. The CDR3 nucleotides read TGTGCCAGCAGCGCGTTGTCTAGCTCTAATGAACAGTTCTTC. Protein product: CASSALSSSNEQFF.

This sequence joins TRBV11-2 and TRBJ2-7, with 8 bases matching TRBD2. Looked up from germline, CDR1 is SGHAT and CDR2 is FQNNGV. V was clipped by 5 bases and J by 5 bases; unmatched bases: 11. The CDR3 loop spans 15 amino acids. DNA of the CDR3: TGTGCCAGCAGCGCCATCGGTTCGGGGGGGGACGAGCAGTACTTC. Translation gives CASSAIGSGGDEQYF.

In its sample, this clone was seen once. This chain connects TRBV7-9 to TRBJ2-2; possible D gene TRBD2, 6 bases. The V gene lost 1 base and the J gene lost 1 base, with 13 bases spanning the gap. Germline CDR1 reads SEHNR; CDR2 reads FQNEAQ (reference sequence). CDR3 length equals 17 residues. CDR3 region: CASSLVGGAGNTGELFF. The DNA of the CDR3 is TGTGCCAGCAGCTTAGTTGGCGGGGCAGGGAACACCGGGGAGCTGTTTTTT.

This clone was detected only once. The J gene is TRBJ2-7, the V gene TRBV5-1, with 10 bases identical to TRBD1. V was pared by 0 bases and J by 2 bases, with 5 bases of the junction left unmatched. The CDR3 spans 16 residues. Germline lookup yields CDR1 SGHRS and CDR2 YFSETQ. The CDR3 here is CASSLAGTGAAYEQYF. As DNA, the CDR3 is TGCGCCAGCAGCTTGGCCGGGACAGGGGCAGCCTACGAGCAGTACTTC.

This sequence joins TRBV5-1 and TRBJ1-4; D is ambiguous. The germline V gene encodes CDR1 SGHRS and CDR2 YFSETQ. The CDR3 is made up of 14 amino acids. The germline V and J ends were trimmed by 4 bases and 4 bases, with 11 bases remaining between them. The CDR3 bases are TGCGCCAGCAGCAAGGACGGGCTTAATGAAAAACTGTTTTTT. Translated, it gives CASSKDGLNEKLFF.

CDR3 sequence reads: CASTVQANVLTF. The CDR3 bases are TGTGCCAGCACGGTTCAAGCCAACGTCCTGACTTTC. This chain links TRBV7-2 with TRBJ2-6; D is unclear. This CDR3 is built from 12 residues. The V gene lost 7 bases and the J gene lost 7 bases, with 8 bases spanning the gap. In germline, CDR1 is SGHTA, CDR2 FQGNSA.

The V gene is TRBV5-1, the J gene TRBJ2-7, with D perhaps matching TRBD1 (5 bases). The CDR3 spans 13 residues. Germline CDR1 is SGHRS and CDR2 is YFSETQ. V was clipped by 4 bases and J by 2 bases, with 10 bases between them. CDR3 sequence (DNA): TGCGCCAGCAGCACGCAGGGCCCCTACGAGCAGTACTTC. It yields the protein CASSTQGPYEQYF.